The clone carrying this TCR beta chain turned up a few times. Its specificity is unknown. Libraries of bulk TCR were made by previously described methods (with listed TCR primers). TCRdb re-derived calls from the PCR reads in MiXCR, one entry per CDR3 protein. This sample carries about 640,000 distinct CDR3 sequences, nearly 20% of them seen once, and the ten largest clones take 0.85%. The data were obtained in a study of molecular identifiers for immune sequencing clone quantification. CD8+CD4-CCR7+CD45RA+ cells were sorted as naive CD8 T cells. Germline V gene lookup returns CDR1 GTSNPN and CDR2 SVGIG (reference sequence). This CDR3 contains 13 residues. Trimming cost V 3 bases and J 4 bases; bases outside gene matches: 1. Findings and limits, study-wide: More than 97% of effector molecules, versus under 1% of naive-cell molecules, belonged to clones above 20 RNA copies.

The gene calls are TRBV30 and TRBJ1-5; the match to TRBD1 covers 9 bases. This clonotype was sampled from a human donor in good health. Some libraries in this study had Jurkat cell RNA spiked in. The sample was naive CD8+ T cells from blood, with Jurkat cell RNA spiked in. The subset is: FACS-sorted CD8+CD4-CCR7+CD45RA+ naive T cells. This CDR3 is CAWSGTGNQPQHF. The CDR3 DNA follows: TGTGCCTGGAGCGGGACAGGGAATCAGCCCCAGCATTTT.